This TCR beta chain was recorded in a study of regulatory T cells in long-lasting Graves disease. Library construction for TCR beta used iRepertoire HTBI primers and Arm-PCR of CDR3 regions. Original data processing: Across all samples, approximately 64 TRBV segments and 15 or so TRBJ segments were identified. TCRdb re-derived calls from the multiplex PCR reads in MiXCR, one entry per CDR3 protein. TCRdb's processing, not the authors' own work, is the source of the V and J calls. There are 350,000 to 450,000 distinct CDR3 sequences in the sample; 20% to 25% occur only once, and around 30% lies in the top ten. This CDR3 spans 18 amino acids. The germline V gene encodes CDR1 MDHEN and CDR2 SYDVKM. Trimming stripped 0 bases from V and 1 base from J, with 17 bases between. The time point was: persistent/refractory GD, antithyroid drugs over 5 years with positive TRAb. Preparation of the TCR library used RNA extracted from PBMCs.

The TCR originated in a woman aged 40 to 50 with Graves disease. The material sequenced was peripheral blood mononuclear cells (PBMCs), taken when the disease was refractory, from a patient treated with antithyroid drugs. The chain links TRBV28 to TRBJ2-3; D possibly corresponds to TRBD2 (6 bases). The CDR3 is CASSLWGRDGLRTDTQYF. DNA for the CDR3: TGTGCCAGCAGTTTATGGGGGCGGGACGGCCTACGCACAGATACGCAGTATTTT.